Listed below are T cell receptor beta chains from one sample, sequenced in a study of blood T cells in healthy people across ages. In TCRdb, the 5' RACE reads were re-called with MiXCR into one record per CDR3 protein. The sample gives 750,000 to 950,000 distinct CDR3 sequences, just under 30% of which show up once; roughly 10% is in the top ten. The same data also contributed to another study, on T cells of mothers and their children.

The source material was blood. Every receptor here comes from a woman aged 40 to 50 in good health. The CDR3 runs from the conserved cysteine through the conserved F or W. The D gene is left open where the match is weak. Size is omitted from some rows. Given values are once, few, many or a class for expanded clones.

>few|TRBD1|TRBV28|TRBJ2-7
CASGTGVLNEQYF
TGTGCCAGCGGGACAGGGGTTCTTAACGAGCAGTACTTC
>many|TRBD2|TRBV5-5|TRBJ2-7
CASSLGAGGPYEQYF
TGTGCCAGCAGCCTAGGGGCGGGGGGGCCCTACGAGCAGTACTTC
>-|TRBD1|TRBV25-1|TRBJ1-1
CASSASGGTEAFF
TGTGCCAGCAGTGCTTCAGGGGGAACTGAAGCTTTCTTT
>few|-|TRBV15|TRBJ1-1
CATSWARTTEAFF
TGTGCCACCAGTTGGGCCAGGACAACTGAAGCTTTCTTT
>few|-|TRBV19|TRBJ2-3
CASSTQKGLPYF
TGTGCCAGTAGTACACAGAAAGGACTGCCGTATTTT
>once|TRBD2|TRBV29-1|TRBJ2-3
CSVTPVSGGTDTQYF
TGCAGCGTGACCCCGGTAAGCGGGGGCACAGATACGCAGTATTTT
>few|-|TRBV19|TRBJ1-2
CASSMGVGAKSYGYTF
TGTGCCAGTAGTATGGGCGTCGGGGCTAAAAGCTATGGCTACACCTTC
>many|-|TRBV20-1|TRBJ1-2
CSARDNQSGYTF
TGCAGTGCTAGAGATAATCAGTCGGGCTACACCTTC
>-|-|TRBV6-5|TRBJ2-2
CAGSPVNTGELFF
TGTGCCGGCAGTCCGGTGAACACCGGGGAGCTGTTTTTT
>-|-|TRBV28|TRBJ2-3
CASKSGGTDTQYF
TGTGCCAGCAAGTCGGGGGGCACAGATACGCAGTATTTT
>many|-|TRBV20-1|TRBJ1-2
CSAPPRRSDYGYTF
TGCAGTGCTCCCCCTCGGCGCTCCGATTATGGCTACACCTTC
>-|-|TRBV21-1|TRBJ1-1
CAGGQSIMNTEAFF
TGTGCCGGCGGACAGAGTATTATGAACACTGAAGCTTTCTTT
>-|-|TRBV5-1|TRBJ2-4
CASSHGGASYNEQYF
TGCGCCAGCAGCCATGGGGGGGCGTCCTACAATGAGCAGTACTTC
>-|-|TRBV2|TRBJ2-7
CASRIAGSRYEQYF
TGTGCCAGCAGAATCGCCGGGTCACGCTACGAGCAGTACTTC
>many|-|TRBV28|TRBJ2-7
CASSLGRAPYEQYF
TGTGCCAGCAGTTTGGGTAGGGCCCCCTACGAGCAGTACTTC
>once|-|TRBV5-5|TRBJ2-6
CASSFGLFSGANVLTF
TGTGCCAGCAGCTTCGGTCTCTTCTCTGGGGCCAACGTCCTGACTTTC
>few|-|TRBV9|TRBJ1-4
CASSEEGNGEKLFF
TGTGCCAGCAGCGAGGAGGGTAATGGTGAAAAACTGTTTTTT
>-|-|TRBV13|TRBJ2-5
CASSPRPLETQYF
TGTGCCAGCAGCCCCCGCCCATTGGAGACCCAGTACTTC
>few|-|TRBV20-1|TRBJ1-2
CSARGGTGDYGYTF
TGCAGTGCCAGAGGGGGGACGGGAGACTATGGCTACACCTTC
>-|TRBD1|TRBV20-1|TRBJ1-4
CSASRQGRLFF
TGCAGTGCTAGCAGACAGGGGAGACTGTTTTTT
>-|TRBD1|TRBV7-9|TRBJ2-1
CASSLGQGRGEQFF
TGTGCCAGCAGCCTGGGACAGGGAAGGGGTGAGCAGTTCTTC
>-|TRBD2|TRBV4-3|TRBJ2-7
CASSQTGLDSYNEQYF
TGCGCCAGCAGCCAAACCGGACTAGACTCCTACAATGAGCAGTACTTC
>few|-|TRBV27|TRBJ2-6
CASSLWGTRSGANVLTF
TGTGCCAGCAGTTTATGGGGGACCCGCTCTGGGGCCAACGTCCTGACTTTC
>few|-|TRBV20-1|TRBJ2-1
CSARERLSDEQFF
TGCAGTGCTAGAGAGAGACTTTCGGATGAGCAGTTCTTC
>-|TRBD1|TRBV5-1|TRBJ2-7
CASRTGNGYEQYF
TGCGCCAGCCGGACAGGGAACGGGTACGAGCAGTACTTC
>-|TRBD1|TRBV7-6|TRBJ2-1
CASSLEERGPNEQFF
TGTGCCAGCAGCTTAGAGGAGAGGGGGCCCAATGAGCAGTTCTTC
>-|TRBD1|TRBV3-1|TRBJ2-7
CASSRDRGREQYF
TGTGCCAGCAGTAGAGACAGGGGACGCGAGCAGTACTTC
>-|-|TRBV4-1|TRBJ2-5
CASSYRLVGETQYF
TGCGCCAGCAGCTACCGACTAGTTGGGGAGACCCAGTACTTC
>many|-|TRBV24-1|TRBJ2-1
CATSDFMGEQFF
TGTGCCACCAGTGATTTTATGGGTGAGCAGTTCTTC
>few|-|TRBV5-1|TRBJ1-2
CASSLDPRPNYGYTF
TGCGCCAGCAGCTTGGATCCGAGACCGAATTATGGCTACACCTTC
>few|-|TRBV28|TRBJ2-2
CASSPLFPGTGELFF
TGTGCCAGCAGTCCTCTATTCCCGGGCACCGGGGAGCTGTTTTTT
>many|-|TRBV11-2|TRBJ2-7
CASSLDWEQYF
TGTGCCAGCAGCTTAGACTGGGAGCAGTACTTC
>many|TRBD2|TRBV7-3|TRBJ2-1
CASSLQFVAGGTNEQFF
TGTGCCAGCAGCTTACAGTTCGTAGCGGGGGGCACAAATGAGCAGTTCTTC
>-|TRBD1|TRBV24-1|TRBJ2-1
CATSDWDRRSSYNEQFF
TGTGCCACCAGTGATTGGGACAGGAGATCCTCCTACAATGAGCAGTTCTTC
>few|-|TRBV6-2/TRBV6-3|TRBJ1-5
CASSQPFSNQPQHF
TGTGCCAGCAGTCAGCCTTTCAGCAATCAGCCCCAGCATTTT
>-|-|TRBV20-1|TRBJ2-7
CSASSPGLVVNSYEQYF
TGCAGTGCTAGTTCGCCGGGCCTCGTTGTTAACTCCTACGAGCAGTACTTC
>many|-|TRBV6-1|TRBJ2-1
CASSERTVYEQFF
TGTGCCAGCAGTGAACGGACTGTCTATGAGCAGTTCTTC
>many|-|TRBV7-2|TRBJ1-5
CASSLEDGTQWPQHF
TGTGCCAGCAGCTTAGAGGACGGGACCCAGTGGCCCCAGCATTTT
>few|TRBD1|TRBV7-3|TRBJ1-1
CASSLARQGRDTEAFF
TGTGCCAGCAGCTTAGCACGACAGGGCCGGGACACTGAAGCTTTCTTT
>few|-|TRBV20-1|TRBJ1-1
CSARDPRQSNTEAFF
TGCAGTGCTAGAGATCCCCGACAGTCGAACACTGAAGCTTTCTTT
>few|-|TRBV25-1|TRBJ2-3
CASSDPGTADTQYF
TGTGCCAGCAGTGATCCTGGGACCGCAGATACGCAGTATTTT
>once|-|TRBV28|TRBJ2-7
CVSSLSEQYF
TGTGTCAGCAGTTTGTCCGAGCAGTACTTC
>many|-|TRBV20-1|TRBJ2-5
CSAREESTQYF
TGCAGTGCTAGAGAGGAGTCGACCCAGTACTTC
>once|-|TRBV5-1|TRBJ2-5
CASSGSPKETQYF
TGCGCCAGCAGCGGGTCACCGAAAGAGACCCAGTACTTC
>few|TRBD2|TRBV5-6|TRBJ2-3
CASSPLFRGGTDTQYF
TGTGCCAGCAGCCCCCTTTTTCGGGGGGGCACAGATACGCAGTATTTT
>-|TRBD1|TRBV14|TRBJ2-7
CASSLGGQGRHEQYF
TGTGCCAGCAGCCTCGGCGGACAGGGTCGCCACGAGCAGTACTTC
>-|-|TRBV14|TRBJ2-4
CTSSSDTKNIQYF
TGTACCAGCAGTTCGGATACCAAAAACATTCAGTACTTC
>many|-|TRBV10-3|TRBJ2-5
CAIGLEREQYF
TGTGCCATCGGCCTAGAGAGGGAGCAGTACTTC
>-|-|TRBV27|TRBJ1-4
CTNSLWRDHNEKLFF
TGTACCAACAGTTTATGGAGGGACCATAATGAAAAACTGTTTTTT
>few|-|TRBV15|TRBJ2-3
CATSRSTDTQDF
TGTGCCACCAGCAGAAGCACAGATACGCAGGATTTT
>few|-|TRBV5-1|TRBJ2-3
CASSPFVGGATDTQYF
TGCGCCAGCAGCCCCTTTGTGGGGGGGGCGACAGATACGCAGTATTTT
>-|-|TRBV20-1|TRBJ1-1
CSARYGDTEAFF
TGCAGTGCTAGATACGGGGACACTGAAGCTTTCTTT
>many|-|TRBV27|TRBJ2-5
CASSLYNGETQYF
TGTGCCAGCAGCCTTTACAATGGAGAGACCCAGTACTTC